This is a list of T cell receptor beta chains from one sample in a study of CD8 T cells in Susac syndrome. MiXCR, applied by TCRdb to the immunoSEQ multiplex PCR reads, yields one record per CDR3 protein. The sample yields approximately 190,000 distinct CDR3 sequences, 90% to 95% seen once. Material for sequencing was CD4+ T cells from PBMCs. These receptors were collected from a human donor in good health. Both conserved end residues are part of each CDR3. The order of the fields is clone size, V gene, J gene, D gene, CDR3 DNA, CDR3 protein. D genes are given only for firm matches. The size entry is marked missing in some rows and otherwise reads once, few, many or a size class.

clone size: -
V gene: TRBV4-2
J gene: TRBJ1-2
D gene: TRBD1
CDR3 DNA: TGTGCCAGCAGCCTAATGACAGGGAATGACTATGGCTACACCTTC
CDR3 protein: CASSLMTGNDYGYTF

clone size: -
V gene: TRBV5-1
J gene: TRBJ2-1
D gene: TRBD2
CDR3 DNA: TGCGCCAGCAGCTCCCTACCTAGCGGGGGGGCAGATGAGCAGTTCTTC
CDR3 protein: CASSSLPSGGADEQFF

clone size: once
V gene: TRBV24-1
J gene: TRBJ2-7
D gene: -
CDR3 DNA: TGTGCCACCAGTGATTTCAGGGACGGAGGGAGGGAGCAGTACTTC
CDR3 protein: CATSDFRDGGREQYF

clone size: -
V gene: TRBV19
J gene: TRBJ1-3
D gene: -
CDR3 DNA: TGTGCCAGTACCGTGGACAGAGGAAACACCATATATTTT
CDR3 protein: CASTVDRGNTIYF

clone size: -
V gene: TRBV20-1
J gene: TRBJ2-3
D gene: TRBD2
CDR3 DNA: TGCAGTGCTAGTTTCCCGGGACTAGGGCGAGGAGATACGCAGTATTTT
CDR3 protein: CSASFPGLGRGDTQYF

clone size: -
V gene: TRBV5-1
J gene: TRBJ2-1
D gene: TRBD2
CDR3 DNA: TGCGCCAGCAGCTTAGCGGGGGGGACAAACAATGAGCAGTTCTTC
CDR3 protein: CASSLAGGTNNEQFF

clone size: -
V gene: TRBV18
J gene: TRBJ2-5
D gene: -
CDR3 DNA: TGTGCCAGCTCACCAACGGATTTAGTGGGGGAAGGAGAGACCCAGTACTTC
CDR3 protein: CASSPTDLVGEGETQYF

clone size: once
V gene: TRBV20-1
J gene: TRBJ2-1
D gene: TRBD1
CDR3 DNA: TGCAGTGCTAGGGGGACAGGATGGGGGTTCTTC
CDR3 protein: CSARGTGWGFF

clone size: -
V gene: TRBV6-7
J gene: TRBJ2-4
D gene: -
CDR3 DNA: TGTGCCAGCAGTTACTTGGGGGGCTCGAGTAAAAATAAAAACATTCAGTACTTC
CDR3 protein: CASSYLGGSSKNKNIQYF

clone size: -
V gene: TRBV7-2
J gene: TRBJ2-5
D gene: TRBD2
CDR3 DNA: TGTGCCAGCAGCTTAATCGGGGGGGCCGGGGAGACCCAGTACTTC
CDR3 protein: CASSLIGGAGETQYF

clone size: -
V gene: TRBV6-6
J gene: TRBJ2-5
D gene: -
CDR3 DNA: TGTGCCAGCCCAGCCGGAGGGACCCAGTACTTC
CDR3 protein: CASPAGGTQYF

clone size: -
V gene: TRBV5-6
J gene: TRBJ1-2
D gene: -
CDR3 DNA: TGTGCCAGCACCGATCTGAATGGGAATGGCTACACCTTC
CDR3 protein: CASTDLNGNGYTF

clone size: -
V gene: TRBV5-5
J gene: TRBJ1-5
D gene: TRBD1
CDR3 DNA: TGTGCCAGCAGCGCAGGGGGTAGAGGCAATCAGCCCCAGCATTTT
CDR3 protein: CASSAGGRGNQPQHF

clone size: -
V gene: TRBV19
J gene: TRBJ1-6
D gene: -
CDR3 DNA: TGTGCCAGTAGTATAGGAGATACAGGTTTCAATTCACCCCTCCACTTT
CDR3 protein: CASSIGDTGFNSPLHF

clone size: -
V gene: TRBV2
J gene: TRBJ1-2
D gene: -
CDR3 DNA: TGTGCCAGCAGTGATCTGGGGCGGTATGGCTACACCTTC
CDR3 protein: CASSDLGRYGYTF

clone size: -
V gene: TRBV7-3
J gene: TRBJ2-5
D gene: -
CDR3 DNA: TGTGCCAGCAGCCCTATCAGGCAGGAGACCCAGTACTTC
CDR3 protein: CASSPIRQETQYF

clone size: -
V gene: TRBV5-1
J gene: TRBJ2-2
D gene: -
CDR3 DNA: TGCGCCAGCAGTTCAGCTGTAGTCACCGGGGAGCTGTTTTTT
CDR3 protein: CASSSAVVTGELFF

clone size: -
V gene: TRBV19
J gene: TRBJ2-3
D gene: -
CDR3 DNA: TGTGCCAGTAGGCGGGCAGCCACAGATACGCAGTATTTT
CDR3 protein: CASRRAATDTQYF

clone size: -
V gene: TRBV7-8
J gene: TRBJ2-2
D gene: -
CDR3 DNA: TGTGCCAGCAGCTTCCTGAACCTTTATAACACCGGGGAGCTGTTTTTT
CDR3 protein: CASSFLNLYNTGELFF

clone size: -
V gene: TRBV20-1
J gene: TRBJ2-7
D gene: TRBD2
CDR3 DNA: TGCAGTGCTAGGGCGGGGGGTATCTACGAGCAGTACTTC
CDR3 protein: CSARAGGIYEQYF

clone size: once
V gene: TRBV25-1
J gene: TRBJ2-2
D gene: -
CDR3 DNA: TGTGCCAGCAGAGCGCTGAAAGGCCCCGGGGAGCTGTTTTTT
CDR3 protein: CASRALKGPGELFF

clone size: -
V gene: TRBV20-1
J gene: TRBJ2-5
D gene: -
CDR3 DNA: TGCAGTGCTAGCAGGGGCCTAGAGACCCAGTACTTC
CDR3 protein: CSASRGLETQYF